This entry describes one T cell receptor beta chain. Its antigen remains unidentified. V was trimmed by 1 base and J by 4 bases, leaving 11 bases between them. This CDR3 region has 15 residues. Germline-derived CDR1 and CDR2 are SGHDN and FVKESK. This entry is derived from a study of T cell repertoires in cytomegalovirus infection. Overall study context: Use of recently identified HLA-C-restricted and well-studied HLA-B-restricted CMV epitopes was part of the study. Matching HLA type and CMV infection were both indicated by public TCR beta signatures.

MiXCR was run by TCRdb on the reads, yielding one entry per CDR3 protein. This sample yields roughly 120,000 distinct CDR3 sequences, of which about 28% are seen a single time; about 81% belongs to the top ten. Study conclusions and caveats: Carriers of CMV plus the relevant HLA were identified by cumulative public TCR beta family frequency. The ex vivo response was dominated by HLA-C-restricted CMV-specific TCR beta clonotypes.

The material sequenced was CD8+ T cells from cultured PBMCs, taken from culture after CMV antigen stimulation. This receptor was identified in a human donor in good health (CMV status not recorded). Some clones in this sample may be carry-over from other donors' samples. This sequence joins TRBV14 and TRBJ2-1, with D perhaps TRBD2 (7 bases). CDR3 sequence: CASSQVRGAYNEQFF. DNA for the CDR3: TGTGCCAGCAGCCAAGTACGGGGGGCGTACAATGAGCAGTTCTTC.